This T cell receptor (beta chain) derives from a study of shared clonotypes between healthy human individuals. Data came from immunoSEQ multiplex PCR; TCRdb stores just in-frame clones and leaves some out. Of approximately 2,000,000 clones listed, 92% are singletons. V dropped 10 bases and J dropped 10 bases, with 19 bases sitting between them. CDR1 is ENHRY, CDR2 SYGVKD, per germline. The CDR3 loop spans 12 amino acids. This clone occurred once. What it binds is unknown. Study conclusions and caveats: Among several donors, about 5% of naive CD4 clonotypes were found in common. Non-shared clonotypes showed lower generation probabilities than clonotypes common to all four donors.

The chain joins TRBV10-3 to TRBJ1-1, with D possibly matching TRBD1 (6 bases). The TCR comes from a young man in good health. Some clones in this sample may be carry-over from other donors' samples. Material: naive CD4+ T cells from PBMCs. Noted subset: CD45RA+ positively selected. The CDR3 here is CASKTGTAGAFF. CDR3 nucleotides: TGTGCCAGCAAAACAGGGACGGCAGGAGCTTTCTTT.